The T cell receptor (beta chain) under discussion was sequenced for a study of cytomegalovirus exposure and HLA in healthy donors. Regarding this clone: Other DNA sequences from this sample encode an identical CDR3 as well.

The PCR contained 60 Vbeta and 13 Jbeta primers. Sequenced by immunoSEQ multiplex PCR; TCRdb stores in-frame clones only, minus some. The data contain fewer than 180,000 clones, roughly 80% of them seen just once; the ten biggest clones take up approximately 3.7%. There are 14 residues in the CDR3. V was shortened by 3 bases and J by 1 base, with 7 bases between the two germline ends. Germline loops: CDR1 MNHEY, CDR2 SMNVEV (reference sequence). This sequence joins TRBV27 and TRBJ1-5; a weak D match, TRBD1 (6 bases). The specimen was PBMCs. This clonotype was sampled from a human donor in good health. The CDR3 DNA follows: TGTGCCAGCAGTTTTCAGGGGAGCAATCAGCCCCAGCATTTT. Translated: CASSFQGSNQPQHF.